The following is a TCR beta chain sequence with its context. Its target is unknown. This sample was taken from a study of cytomegalovirus exposure and HLA in healthy donors. Study findings and constraints: Reportedly, diagnosis of cytomegalovirus status by the classifier showed high specificity and sensitivity. Later, an analysis found that TCR clusters from the first cohort tended to co-occur in the roughly 120 validation repertoires. Overall, approximately 150 TCR beta chains were annotated as cytomegalovirus-associated. CMV antigen specificity was confirmed in vitro for three CMV-associated chains.

There are 14 residues in the CDR3. Germline-derived CDR1 and CDR2 are LNHDA and SQIVND (reference sequence). V was clipped by 5 bases and J by 9 bases; unmatched bases: 8. TCRdb keeps only in-frame clones here, not all; method: immunoSEQ multiplex PCR. The data show 200,000 to 250,000 clones, roughly 91% seen once. This sequence joins TRBV19 and TRBJ2-1; TRBD2 aligns across 9 bases. This TCR came from a woman aged 18-29 years in good health and CMV-seropositive. Sequencing was done on a sample of PBMCs. CDR3 nucleotides: TGTGCCAGTAGTCCCCGGACTAGCGTTCCTGAGCAGTTCTTC. Translation gives CASSPRTSVPEQFF.